Sequencing of this T cell receptor beta chain was carried out in a study of beta chain features in type 1 diabetes. The wider study: Sorted cells, about 98,000,000 in number, were examined across all samples. Study-wide points: Shortening of TCRB CDR3s, moderate but significant, appeared in all four CD4+ subsets of Type 1 diabetes patients. Insertions at VDJ junctions were less frequent in type 1 diabetes patients. These patients also deleted more nucleotides at the same junctions.

This clone turned up a few times. The target antigen is unknown. CDR3 size: 16 residues. Trimming pared 1 base from V and 0 bases from J, leaving 7 bases between. Germline CDR1 is KGHSH and CDR2 is LQKENI. Reverse transcription of all isolated RNA meant that expressed TCRB transcripts were sequenced. Approximately 3.5 million reads was the average for naive, central memory and regulatory T cell samples. Using immunoSEQ multiplex PCR, the repertoire was profiled, and TCRdb retains in-frame clones only, with some absent. Of 300,000 to 350,000 clones listed, less than 15% were seen once; the top ten hold 0.015%. About 110 mL of blood, on average, came from one heparinised draw per donor.

The rearrangement links TRBV18 to TRBJ2-6; the D is unclear. The specimen sequenced was naive CD4+ T cells from blood. This clonotype was obtained from a woman between 18 and 29 years old with type 1 diabetes. CDR3 residues: CASSPLQVSGANVLTF. For the CDR3, the DNA is TGTGCCAGCTCACCACTCCAGGTCTCTGGGGCCAACGTCCTGACTTTC. Drawing the rest from reference TRBV18 and TRBJ2-6, the complete variable domain is NAGVMQNPRHLVRRRGQEARLRCSPMKGHSHVYWYRQLPEEGLKFMVYLQKENIIDESGMPKERFSAEFPKEGPSILRIQQVVRGDSAAYFCASSPLQVSGANVLTFGAGSRLTVL.